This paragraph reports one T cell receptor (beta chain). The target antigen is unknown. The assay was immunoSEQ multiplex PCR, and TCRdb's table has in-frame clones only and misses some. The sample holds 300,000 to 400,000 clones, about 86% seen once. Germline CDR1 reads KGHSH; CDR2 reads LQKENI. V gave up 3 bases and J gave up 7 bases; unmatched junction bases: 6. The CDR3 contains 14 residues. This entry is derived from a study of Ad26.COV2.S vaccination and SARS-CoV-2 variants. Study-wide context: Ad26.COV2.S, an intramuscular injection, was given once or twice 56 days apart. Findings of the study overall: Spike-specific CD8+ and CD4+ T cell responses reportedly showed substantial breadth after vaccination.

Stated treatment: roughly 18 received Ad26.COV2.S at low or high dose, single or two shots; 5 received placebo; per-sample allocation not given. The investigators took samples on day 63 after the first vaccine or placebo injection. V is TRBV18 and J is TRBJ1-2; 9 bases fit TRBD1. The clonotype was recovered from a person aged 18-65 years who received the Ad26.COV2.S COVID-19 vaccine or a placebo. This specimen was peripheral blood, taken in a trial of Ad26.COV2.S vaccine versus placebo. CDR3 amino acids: CASSPRDRDIGYTF. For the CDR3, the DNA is TGTGCCAGCTCACCCCGGGACAGGGATATTGGCTACACCTTC.